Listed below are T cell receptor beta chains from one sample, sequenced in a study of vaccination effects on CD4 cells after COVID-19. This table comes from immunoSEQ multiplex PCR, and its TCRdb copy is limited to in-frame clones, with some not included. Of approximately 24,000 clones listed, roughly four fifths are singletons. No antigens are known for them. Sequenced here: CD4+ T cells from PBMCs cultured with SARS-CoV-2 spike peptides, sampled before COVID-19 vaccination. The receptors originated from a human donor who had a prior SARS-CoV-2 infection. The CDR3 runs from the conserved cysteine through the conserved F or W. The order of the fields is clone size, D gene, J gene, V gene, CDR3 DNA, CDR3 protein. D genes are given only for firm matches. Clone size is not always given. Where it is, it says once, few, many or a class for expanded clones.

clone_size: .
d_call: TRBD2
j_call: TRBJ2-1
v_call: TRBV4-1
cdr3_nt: TGCGCCAGCAGCCACCCAAGCGGGAGAGGTTTTGGCTCCTACAATGAGCAGTTCTTC
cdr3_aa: CASSHPSGRGFGSYNEQFF

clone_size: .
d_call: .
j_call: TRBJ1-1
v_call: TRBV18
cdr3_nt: TGTGCCAGCTCCGGACAGTCGAACACTGAAGCTTTCTTT
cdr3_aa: CASSGQSNTEAFF

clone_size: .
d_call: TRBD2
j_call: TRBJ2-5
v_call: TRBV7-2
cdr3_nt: TGTGCCAGCAGTTATCCGGGGGGGCGCTTCGAGACCCAGTACTTC
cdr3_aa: CASSYPGGRFETQYF

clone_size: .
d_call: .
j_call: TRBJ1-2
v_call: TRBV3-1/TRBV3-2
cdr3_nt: TGTGCCAGCAGCAACAGGGAATATGGCTACACCTTC
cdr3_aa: CASSNREYGYTF

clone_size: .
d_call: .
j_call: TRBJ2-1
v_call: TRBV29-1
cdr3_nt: TGCAGCGTTGAAATAGTCGTACAGGGCGTGCAGTTCTTC
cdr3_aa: CSVEIVVQGVQFF

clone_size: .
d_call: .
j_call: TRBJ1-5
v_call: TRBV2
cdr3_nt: TGTGCCAGCAGTGAAAGGGGAGGTCAGCCCCAGCATTTT
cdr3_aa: CASSERGGQPQHF

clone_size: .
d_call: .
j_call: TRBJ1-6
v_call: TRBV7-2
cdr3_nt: TGTGCCAGCAGCTTCCGGAATTCACCCCTCCACTTT
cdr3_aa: CASSFRNSPLHF

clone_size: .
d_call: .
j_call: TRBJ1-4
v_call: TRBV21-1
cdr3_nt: TGTGCCAGCAGCAAAGGAGGGGGAACTAATGAAAAACTGTTTTTT
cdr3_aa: CASSKGGGTNEKLFF

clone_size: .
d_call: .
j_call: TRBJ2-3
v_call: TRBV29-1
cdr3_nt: TGCAGCGTCACACGCGCAGGCGGTGGCACAGATACGCAGTATTTT
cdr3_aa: CSVTRAGGGTDTQYF

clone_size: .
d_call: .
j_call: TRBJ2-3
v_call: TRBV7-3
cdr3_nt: TGTGCCAGCAGCTCCACTAGAGACATAGCAGATACGCAGTATTTT
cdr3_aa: CASSSTRDIADTQYF

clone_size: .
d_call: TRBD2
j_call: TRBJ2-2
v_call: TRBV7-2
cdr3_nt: TGTGCCAGCAGCTTAGATTTGCGGCGGGGGGGCGGCAAGCTGTTTTTT
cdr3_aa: CASSLDLRRGGGKLFF

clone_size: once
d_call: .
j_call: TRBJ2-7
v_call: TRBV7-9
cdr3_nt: TGTGCCAGCAGCCCGCGATTCGGGAAGACAGCCTACGAGCAGTACTTC
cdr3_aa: CASSPRFGKTAYEQYF

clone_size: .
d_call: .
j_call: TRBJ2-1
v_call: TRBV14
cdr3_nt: TGTGCCAGCAGCCAAGACTGGGCGCGCGGCAATGAGCAGTTCTTC
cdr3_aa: CASSQDWARGNEQFF

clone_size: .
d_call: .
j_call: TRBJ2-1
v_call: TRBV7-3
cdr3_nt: TGTGCCAGCAGCTTAAGTGGATTCGGGACTTTATCAGGGGGTATGGATGAGCAGTTCTTC
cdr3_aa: CASSLSGFGTLSGGMDEQFF

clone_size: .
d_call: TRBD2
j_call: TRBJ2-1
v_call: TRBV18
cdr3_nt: TGTGCCAGCTCACCCCGGACTAGCGGGAGGGATGAGCAGTTCTTC
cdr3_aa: CASSPRTSGRDEQFF

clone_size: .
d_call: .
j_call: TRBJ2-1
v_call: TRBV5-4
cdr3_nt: TGTGCCAGCAGCCCGACAGAGGGACTGTACAATGAGCAGTTCTTC
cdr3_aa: CASSPTEGLYNEQFF

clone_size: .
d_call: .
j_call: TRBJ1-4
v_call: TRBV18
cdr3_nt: TGTGCCAGCTCACCAGAGGAGGAAAGACTGTTTTTT
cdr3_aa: CASSPEEERLFF

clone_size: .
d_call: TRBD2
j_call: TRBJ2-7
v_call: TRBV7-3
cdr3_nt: TGTGCCAGCAGCTTAGGGGGGGAGAGCTCCTACGAGCAGTACTTC
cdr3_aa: CASSLGGESSYEQYF

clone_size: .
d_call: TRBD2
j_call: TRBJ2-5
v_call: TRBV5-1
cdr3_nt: TGCGCCAGCAACGTTGGATCGGGGGGGGAAGAGACCCAGTACTTC
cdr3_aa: CASNVGSGGEETQYF

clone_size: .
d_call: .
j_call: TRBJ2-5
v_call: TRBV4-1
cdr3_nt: TGCGCCAGCAGCCAAGAATTCCTCGTTCGAACCCAGTACTTC
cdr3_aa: CASSQEFLVRTQYF

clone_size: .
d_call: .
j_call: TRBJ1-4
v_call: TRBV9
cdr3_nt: TGTGCCAGCAGCGTGGGGGCCCATGAAAAACTGTTTTTT
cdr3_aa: CASSVGAHEKLFF

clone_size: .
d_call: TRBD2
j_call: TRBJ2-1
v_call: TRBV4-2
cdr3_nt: TGTGCCAGCAGCCCGATAGCGGGAGGACATAACAATGAGCAGTTCTTC
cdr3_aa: CASSPIAGGHNNEQFF

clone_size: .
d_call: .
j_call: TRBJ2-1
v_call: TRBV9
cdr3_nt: TGTGCCAGCACCCCCCTGGCGGGTCCCTACAATGAGCAGTTCTTC
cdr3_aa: CASTPLAGPYNEQFF

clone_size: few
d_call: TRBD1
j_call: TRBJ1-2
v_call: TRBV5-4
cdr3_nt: TGTGCCAGCAGCTTACAGGGGGCAGACTATGGCTACACCTTC
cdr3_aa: CASSLQGADYGYTF

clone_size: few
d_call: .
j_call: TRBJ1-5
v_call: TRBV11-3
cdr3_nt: TGTGCCAGCAGCTTCGGTTACAATCAGCCCCAGCATTTT
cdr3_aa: CASSFGYNQPQHF

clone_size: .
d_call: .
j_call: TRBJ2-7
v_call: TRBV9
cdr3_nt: TGTGCCAGCAGCGTAGCTAACGGACTACCCCCTTACGAGCAGTACTTC
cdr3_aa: CASSVANGLPPYEQYF

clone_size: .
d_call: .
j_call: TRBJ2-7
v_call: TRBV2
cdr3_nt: TGTGCCAGCAGCCTCGAGCGGGCCTCCGGCTACGAGCAGTACTTC
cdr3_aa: CASSLERASGYEQYF

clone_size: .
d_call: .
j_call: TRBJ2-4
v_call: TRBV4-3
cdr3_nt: TGCGCCAGCAGCCAATCGAACCTAGCCAAAAACATTCAGTACTTC
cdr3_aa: CASSQSNLAKNIQYF

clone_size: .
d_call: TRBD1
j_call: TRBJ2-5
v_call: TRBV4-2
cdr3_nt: TGTGCCAGCAGCCAAGCCGGGACAGCCCTACAAGAGACCCAGTACTTC
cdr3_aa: CASSQAGTALQETQYF

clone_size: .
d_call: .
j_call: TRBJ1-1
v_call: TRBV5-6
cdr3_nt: TGTGCCAGCAGCTTGCGGGGGGCGCCCACTGAAGCTTTCTTT
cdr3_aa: CASSLRGAPTEAFF

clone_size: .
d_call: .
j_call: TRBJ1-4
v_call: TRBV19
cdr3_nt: TGTGCCAGTAGTATAGGGGGTGCAACTAATGAAAAACTGTTTTTT
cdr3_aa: CASSIGGATNEKLFF

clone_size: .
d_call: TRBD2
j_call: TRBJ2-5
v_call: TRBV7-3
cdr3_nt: TGTGCCAGCAGCTGGACTAGGGCCGAGACCCAGTACTTC
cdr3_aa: CASSWTRAETQYF

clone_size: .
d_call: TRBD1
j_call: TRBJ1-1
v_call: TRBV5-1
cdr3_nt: TGCGCCAGCAGCTCCACAGGGGGCGTTGGGACTGAAGCTTTCTTT
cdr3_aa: CASSSTGGVGTEAFF

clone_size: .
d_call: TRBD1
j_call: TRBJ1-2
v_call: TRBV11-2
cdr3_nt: TGTGCCAGCAGCTATACCGGACAGGGAGGCTATGGCTACACCTTC
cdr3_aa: CASSYTGQGGYGYTF

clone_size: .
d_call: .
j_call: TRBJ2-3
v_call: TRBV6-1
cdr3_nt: TGTGCCAGCAGTGAAGCCCGGGGGGATACGCAGTATTTT
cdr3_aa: CASSEARGDTQYF

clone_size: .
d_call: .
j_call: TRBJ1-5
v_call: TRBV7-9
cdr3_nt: TGTGCCAGCAGCCCGGTGGGGGGTAGAGGTCAGCCCCAGCATTTT
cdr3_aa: CASSPVGGRGQPQHF

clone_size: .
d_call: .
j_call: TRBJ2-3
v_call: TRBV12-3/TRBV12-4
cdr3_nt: TGTGCCAGCAGTTTAAGGGCAGATACGCAGTATTTT
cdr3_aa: CASSLRADTQYF

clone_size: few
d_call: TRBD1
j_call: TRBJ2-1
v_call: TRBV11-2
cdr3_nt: TGTGCCAGCAGCTCGGTGACAGGGTTGGGGGTCAATGAGCAGTTCTTC
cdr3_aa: CASSSVTGLGVNEQFF

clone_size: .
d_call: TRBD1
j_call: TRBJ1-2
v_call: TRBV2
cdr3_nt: TGTGCCAGCAGATCCCGGACAGGGGGCGGCTATGGCTACACCTTC
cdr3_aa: CASRSRTGGGYGYTF

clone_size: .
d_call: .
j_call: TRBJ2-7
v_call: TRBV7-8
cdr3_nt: TGTGCCAGCAGCCCCGGGGCCCCCTACGAGCAGTACTTC
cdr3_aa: CASSPGAPYEQYF

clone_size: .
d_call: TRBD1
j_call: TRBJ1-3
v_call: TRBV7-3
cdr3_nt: TGTGCCAGCAGCGAGGGAGCCGGGACAGGGATAGGAAACACCATATATTTT
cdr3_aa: CASSEGAGTGIGNTIYF

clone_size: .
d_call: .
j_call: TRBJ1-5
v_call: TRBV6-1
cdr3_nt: TGTGCCAGCAGTGAAATACAGGGTTCCAATCAGCCCCAGCATTTT
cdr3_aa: CASSEIQGSNQPQHF

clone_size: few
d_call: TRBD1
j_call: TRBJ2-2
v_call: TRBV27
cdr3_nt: TGTGCCAGCAGTTGGAGGGACAGGGCGGGGACCGGGGAGCTGTTTTTT
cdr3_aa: CASSWRDRAGTGELFF

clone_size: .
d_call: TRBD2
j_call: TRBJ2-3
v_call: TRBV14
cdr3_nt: TGTGCCAGCAGCCAAGATTCCCTTTCCCTAGCGGGAGTGGCAGATACGCAGTATTTT
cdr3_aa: CASSQDSLSLAGVADTQYF

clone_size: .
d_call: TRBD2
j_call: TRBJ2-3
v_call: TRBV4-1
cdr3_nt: TGCGCCAGCAGCCAAGTCGGGGGGGGAGAAGATACGCAGTATTTT
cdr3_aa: CASSQVGGGEDTQYF